The 30 T cell receptor beta chains presented below share a single source sample, sequenced in a study of T-cell memory formation after mild COVID-19. TCRdb reprocessed the 5' RACE reads with MiXCR, giving one entry per CDR3 protein. The sample lists 410,000 or so distinct CDR3 sequences, about a quarter occurring once. What was sequenced was PBMCs or a T cell subset sorted from them (not recorded which). These receptors came from an adult woman who had mild COVID-19 (a few samples of this study predate the infection). Cell type and time point are not known.

The V and J genes are TRBV12-3 or TRBV12-4 and TRBJ1-4; weak D call: TRBD1 (6 bases). The V gene lost 3 bases and the J gene lost 7 bases, with 12 bases spanning the gap. The CDR3 totals 14 residues. The CDR3 loop is CASSFTGTGEKLFF. The CDR3 nucleotides are TGTGCCAGCAGTTTCACAGGGACGGGTGAAAAACTGTTTTTT.

This clonotype was seen a few times. The chain joins TRBV27 to TRBJ2-5; a weak D match, TRBD1 (6 bases). Germline-derived CDR1 and CDR2 are MNHEY and SMNVEV (reference sequence). V lost 7 bases and J lost 1, with 16 bases in between. This CDR3 is built from 15 residues. The chain's CDR3 is CASTERGLSQETQYF. Here the CDR3 DNA reads TGTGCCAGCACCGAGAGGGGGTTGAGCCAAGAGACCCAGTACTTC.

The V call is TRBV24-1, the J call TRBJ2-5; 7 bases map to TRBD2. Germline V gene sequence: CDR1 KGHDR, CDR2 SFDVKD. V shed 5 bases, J shed 4 bases, and the junction held 15 bases outside the gene matches. The CDR3 has 17 residues. The DNA of the CDR3 is TGTGCCACCAGTGCTCACCCGGGAGGAGCGTACGGAGAGACCCAGTACTTC. This codes for CATSAHPGGAYGETQYF.

J is TRBJ2-3 and V is TRBV2, with D unclear. CDR1 SNHLY and CDR2 FYNNEI come from the germline V gene. Trimming removed 3 bases at V and 6 bases at J, with 7 bases between. This CDR3 spans 12 amino acids. CDR3 in DNA: TGTGCCAGCAGTGAGTTTTCGGATACGCAGTATTTT. Translation gives CASSEFSDTQYF.

V usage is TRBV3-1 and J usage is TRBJ2-7; 9 bases are a match to TRBD1. CDR1 and CDR2 (germline): LGHDT, YNNKEL (reference sequence). This CDR3 is built from 15 residues. Trimming at V came to 3 bases and at J to 1 base, leaving 4 bases not matched to a gene. Here the CDR3 reads CASSQPTGGSYEQYF. DNA for the CDR3: TGTGCCAGCAGCCAGCCGACAGGGGGGTCCTACGAGCAGTACTTC.

The V call is TRBV11-3, the J call TRBJ1-2; D perhaps matches TRBD1 (5 bases). Deletions cut 2 bases from V and 4 bases from J, with 14 bases between. The CDR3 covers 15 residues. Germline V gene sequence: CDR1 SGHNT, CDR2 YENEEA. The CDR3 loop is CASSLQGGVSYGYTF. For the CDR3, the DNA is TGTGCCAGCAGCTTACAGGGAGGGGTGAGCTATGGCTACACCTTC.

This clonotype was picked up a small number of times. This sequence joins TRBV2 and TRBJ1-6; D possibly corresponds to TRBD1 (5 bases). Trimming left V 4 bases short and J 2 bases short, with 12 bases between. Germline CDR1 is SNHLY and CDR2 is FYNNEI. The CDR3 runs to 16 residues. CDR3 DNA sequence: TGTGCCAGCAGTGTGGGGGAGGCCACCTATAATTCACCCCTCCACTTT. This gives the protein CASSVGEATYNSPLHF.

This clonotype appeared a few times. The chain joins TRBV11-2 to TRBJ2-1, with TRBD1 identical over 7 bases. V was clipped by 5 bases and J by 5 bases; unmatched bases: 12. The germline V gene has CDR1 SGHAT and CDR2 FQNNGV. The CDR3 length is 16 residues. CDR3 protein: CASSTHRDSSDNEQFF. CDR3 bases: TGTGCCAGCAGCACGCACCGGGACAGCTCGGACAATGAGCAGTTCTTC.

The table lists this clonotype with a few counts. The chain recombines TRBV3-1 with TRBJ1-2, with D unclear. This CDR3 has 19 residues. V dropped 1 base and J dropped 4 bases, with 25 bases sitting between them. Looked up from germline, CDR1 is LGHDT and CDR2 is YNNKEL (reference sequence). DNA of the CDR3: TGTGCCAGCAGCCAAGTGGTTCCGACGGGAGGTCAGTTTTTCTATGGCTACACCTTC. The encoded protein is CASSQVVPTGGQFFYGYTF.

The V and J genes are TRBV4-1 and TRBJ2-1, with D possibly being TRBD1 or TRBD2 (5 bases each). V lost 0 bases, J lost 6 bases, and 15 bases lay in between. This CDR3 is built from 16 residues. From germline, CDR1 is MGHRA and CDR2 YSYEKL. CDR3: CASSQEPGRGGNEQFF. The CDR3 DNA reads as TGCGCCAGCAGCCAAGAGCCGGGAAGGGGTGGCAATGAGCAGTTCTTC.

This clonotype was found a few times. The chain joins TRBV18 to TRBJ2-7; D ambiguous. Per the germline V gene, CDR1 is KGHSH and CDR2 is LQKENI. The ends were cut back, 6 bases at V and 4 bases at J, with 10 bases in the middle. The CDR3 contains 12 residues. CDR3 DNA: TGTGCCAGCTCTCCTACTGAGTACGAGCAGTACTTC. Its translation is CASSPTEYEQYF.

At least ten counts were recorded for this clonotype. This chain uses TRBV5-5 with TRBJ1-5; D is possibly TRBD1 (5 bases). Trimming left V 0 bases short and J 2 bases short, with 12 bases between. Germline V gives CDR1 SGHKS, CDR2 YYEKEE (reference sequence). This CDR3 spans 16 amino acids. The CDR3 reads CASSLGGAGGNQPQHF. The CDR3 coding sequence is TGTGCCAGCAGCTTGGGTGGGGCCGGGGGCAATCAGCCCCAGCATTTT.

The chain carries TRBV5-1 and TRBJ1-5, with D hard to call. Between the trimmed V and J ends, which lost 0 bases and 0 bases, there was a span of 4 bases. Germline loops: CDR1 SGHRS, CDR2 YFSETQ. The CDR3 extends over 14 amino acids. CDR3 DNA sequence: TGCGCCAGCAGCTTGGACGGTAGCAATCAGCCCCAGCATTTT. Protein product: CASSLDGSNQPQHF. Full variable domain (outside the CDR3, taken from reference TRBV5-1 and TRBJ1-5): KAGVTQTPRYLIKTRGQQVTLSCSPISGHRSVSWYQQTPGQGLQFLFEYFSETQRNKGNFPGRFSGRQFSNSRSEMNVSTLELGDSALYLCASSLDGSNQPQHFGDGTRLSIL.

The CDR3 reads CASSLAAGTTATDTQYF. As DNA, the CDR3 is TGTGCCAGCAGTTTAGCCGCCGGGACTACAGCCACAGATACGCAGTATTTT. The chain combines TRBV12-3 or TRBV12-4 with TRBJ2-3, with TRBD2 matching 7 bases. Trimming took 0 bases from V and 2 from J; bases not matched to a gene: 8. This CDR3 is built from 17 residues.

This clonotype was seen a few times. The V call is TRBV5-1, the J call TRBJ1-1, with 8 bases that match TRBD1. V shed 4 bases, J shed 4 bases, and the junction held 9 bases outside the gene matches. The CDR3 is 15 amino acids. Germline CDR1 is SGHRS and CDR2 is YFSETQ. DNA for the CDR3: TGCGCCAGCAGCCTTCCGACAGGGGAGAGCACTGAAGCTTTCTTT. Its translation is CASSLPTGESTEAFF.

This clonotype occurred many times. The genes are TRBV7-2 and TRBJ2-7, with 10 bases aligning to TRBD1. Looked up from germline, CDR1 is SGHTA and CDR2 is FQGNSA. The CDR3 length is 15 residues. V gave up 6 bases and J gave up 4 bases; unmatched junction bases: 9. For the CDR3, the DNA is TGTGCCAGCAGTATACCGGGACAGGGGTGGTACGAGCAGTACTTC. Translation gives CASSIPGQGWYEQYF.

A few counts support this clonotype. The genes are TRBV7-9 and TRBJ1-5, with unresolved D. The CDR3 length is 14 residues. Germline V lookup: CDR1 SEHNR, CDR2 FQNEAQ (reference sequence). V was clipped by 1 base and J by 3 bases, with 7 bases between them. CDR3 loop: CASSLESDNQPQHF. CDR3 DNA sequence: TGTGCCAGCAGCTTAGAGTCCGACAATCAGCCCCAGCATTTT.

V is TRBV3-1 and J is TRBJ2-1; either TRBD1 or TRBD2 may fit D (5 bases each). CDR3 length: 15 amino acids. Trimming left V 5 bases short and J 2 bases short, with 13 bases between. The germline CDR1 and CDR2 sequences are LGHDT and YNNKEL (reference sequence). The chain's CDR3 is CASSFRDQPYNEQFF. As DNA, the CDR3 is TGTGCCAGCAGCTTCCGGGACCAGCCCTACAATGAGCAGTTCTTC.

The chain joins TRBV3-1 to TRBJ2-3; unclear D gene. The CDR3 extends over 16 amino acids. Per the germline V gene, CDR1 is LGHDT and CDR2 is YNNKEL (reference sequence). Deletions cut 0 bases from V and 3 bases from J, with 13 bases between. CDR3 amino acids: CASSQDAQRLTDTQYF. The CDR3 DNA reads as TGTGCCAGCAGCCAAGATGCCCAAAGGTTGACAGATACGCAGTATTTT.

The gene calls are TRBV4-2 and TRBJ1-1, with TRBD1 matching 11 bases. The length of the CDR3 is 16 residues. Per germline, CDR1 LGHNA and CDR2 YNFKEQ. With V trimmed by 0 bases and J by 6 bases, 6 bases remained unmatched. The CDR3 here is CASSQDKGQGGPEAFF. CDR3 in DNA: TGTGCCAGCAGCCAAGATAAGGGACAGGGGGGGCCTGAAGCTTTCTTT.

The chain carries TRBV7-2 and TRBJ2-1; 11 bases agree with TRBD2. The CDR3 runs to 15 residues. V trimming: 6 bases; J trimming: 10 bases; junction bases outside the gene matches: 11. Germline loops: CDR1 SGHTA, CDR2 FQGNSA. CDR3 bases: TGTGCCAGCAGGCCCACTAGCGGGGGAGAGGGGGAGCAGTTCTTC. Translation: CASRPTSGGEGEQFF.

This clonotype was seen a handful of times. The chain employs TRBV28 and TRBJ2-7; D perhaps matches TRBD1 (6 bases). V was cut by 11 bases and J by 2 bases, with 10 bases left in between. CDR3 length: 11 residues. Germline values: CDR1 MDHEN, CDR2 SYDVKM. For the CDR3, the DNA is TGTGCCGTCGGGGACACCTACGAGCAGTACTTC. Residues: CAVGDTYEQYF.

This clonotype was counted between two and nine times. This sequence joins TRBV7-9 and TRBJ2-3; the D is unclear. Trimming left V 4 bases short and J 1 base short, with 6 bases between. CDR1 is SEHNR and CDR2 is FQNEAQ in the germline V gene (reference sequence). The CDR3 contains 13 residues. The CDR3 coding sequence is TGTGCCAGCAGCTACGTAGGCACAGATACGCAGTATTTT. Residues: CASSYVGTDTQYF.

This chain connects TRBV16 to TRBJ2-5; D is perhaps TRBD2 (7 bases). The CDR3 is 15 amino acids. Per germline, CDR1 KGHSY and CDR2 FQNENV. Trimming removed 4 bases at V and 2 bases at J, with 14 bases between. CDR3 amino acids: CASSPRGGEQETQYF. The DNA for the CDR3 is TGTGCCAGCAGCCCTCGAGGGGGGGAGCAAGAGACCCAGTACTTC.

This clonotype has just a few counts. The genes are TRBV29-1 and TRBJ2-1; TRBD2 might be the D (5 bases). CDR1 and CDR2 (germline): SQVTM, ANQGSEA. With 6 bases removed from V and 9 bases from J, the gap between germline ends came to 15 bases. The CDR3 length is 12 residues. The CDR3 DNA follows: TGCAGCGTAACCGGGAACTACCTTGAGCAGTTCTTC. This codes for CSVTGNYLEQFF.

The V gene is TRBV11-2, the J gene TRBJ1-1, with D possibly TRBD1 on 5 matching bases. V was pared by 0 bases and J by 3 bases, with 11 bases between. The CDR3 totals 15 residues. Germline lookup yields CDR1 SGHAT and CDR2 FQNNGV. DNA for the CDR3: TGTGCCAGCAGCTTAGAGCCAGGGCGGTACACTGAAGCTTTCTTT. Protein product: CASSLEPGRYTEAFF.

The chain carries TRBV5-1 and TRBJ2-7, with D tentatively TRBD1 (7 bases). The CDR3 covers 13 residues. Germline lookup yields CDR1 SGHRS and CDR2 YFSETQ. Trimming took off 7 bases at V and 1 base at J, with 12 bases between the two ends. The CDR3 here is CASGPGGSYEQYF. The CDR3 DNA sequence: TGCGCCAGCGGCCCAGGGGGGTCCTACGAGCAGTACTTC.

This clonotype occurred a few times. The rearrangement uses TRBV12-3 or TRBV12-4 and TRBJ2-5; 10 positions agree with TRBD2. This CDR3 spans 14 amino acids. Losses at the gene ends were 3 bases for V and 5 bases for J; bases not matched to a gene: 3. CDR3 amino acids: CASSFTTSGETQYF. CDR3 sequence (DNA): TGTGCCAGCAGTTTCACGACTAGCGGGGAGACCCAGTACTTC.

The chain links TRBV3-1 to TRBJ2-1; D call uncertain. The CDR3 runs to 16 residues. CDR1 is LGHDT and CDR2 is YNNKEL in the germline V gene (reference sequence). V was pared by 2 bases and J by 4 bases, with 15 bases between. CDR3 DNA: TGTGCCAGCAGCCAAACGGAGTTAAAACGATACAATGAGCAGTTCTTC. Protein sequence: CASSQTELKRYNEQFF.

Only a few counts were recorded for this clonotype. The CDR3 sequence is CASRWEPAFF. CDR3 nucleotides: TGTGCCAGCAGATGGGAGCCTGCTTTCTTT. The rearrangement links TRBV6-5 to TRBJ1-1; no reliable D call. Between the trimmed V and J ends, which lost 6 bases and 11 bases, there was a span of 10 bases. CDR1 is MNHEY and CDR2 is SVGAGI in the germline V gene. The CDR3 is 10 amino acids.